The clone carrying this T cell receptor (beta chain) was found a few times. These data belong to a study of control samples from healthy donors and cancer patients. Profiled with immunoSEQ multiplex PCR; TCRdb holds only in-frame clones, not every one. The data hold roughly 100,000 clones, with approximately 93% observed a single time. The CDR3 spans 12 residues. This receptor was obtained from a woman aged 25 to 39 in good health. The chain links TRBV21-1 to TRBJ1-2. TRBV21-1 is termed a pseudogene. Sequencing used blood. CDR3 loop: CASSKDNYGYTF. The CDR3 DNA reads TGTGCCAGCAGCAAAGACAACTATGGCTACACCTTC.